The 18 T cell receptor beta chains listed next were all sequenced from one sample in a study of T cells after yellow fever vaccination. TCRdb analysed the 5' RACE reads with MiXCR anew, one entry per CDR3 protein. Of about 130,000 distinct CDR3 sequences listed, roughly 9% are singletons. The sequences come from CD8+ T cells sorted from PBMCs, collected on the day of the yellow fever booster vaccination. Source of these receptors: a man aged 18 to 30 who received the YFV17D yellow fever vaccine.

Only a few counts were recorded for this clonotype. This chain uses TRBV7-9 with TRBJ2-7; the D is unclear. CDR3 length: 13 residues. CDR1 and CDR2 (germline): SEHNR, FQNEAQ (reference sequence). Trimming removed 6 bases at V and 1 base at J, with 10 bases between. The CDR3 reads CASRGRRSYEQYF. CDR3 bases: TGTGCCAGCAGGGGCAGACGATCCTACGAGCAGTACTTC.

A few counts support this clonotype. V is TRBV7-8 and J is TRBJ1-1; 7 nucleotides line up with TRBD1. The CDR3 length is 18 residues. CDR1 and CDR2 (germline): SGHVS, FQNEAQ. The V segment lost 5 bases and the J segment 4 bases; nucleotides outside the gene matches: 19. The CDR3 nucleotides read TGTGCCAGCAGCCTCCGACAGGGAAGGTCTAGCGTGGGCACTGAAGCTTTCTTT. Translation gives CASSLRQGRSSVGTEAFF. The variable domain in full, completed from reference TRBV7-8 and TRBJ1-1, reads GAGVSQSPRYKVAKRGQDVALRCDPISGHVSLFWYQQALGQGPEFLTYFQNEAQLDKSGLPSDRFFAERPEGSVSTLKIQRTQQEDSAVYLCASSLRQGRSSVGTEAFFGQGTRLTVV.

This clonotype was detected only a few times. The chain uses TRBV5-1 and TRBJ1-2; 9 positions agree with TRBD1. The CDR3 sequence is 13 residues long. After removal of 2 bases from V and 8 bases from J, the junction contained 4 bases not matched to a gene. Germline V gives CDR1 SGHRS, CDR2 YFSETQ. CDR3 DNA: TGCGCCAGCAGCTTCAGGACAGGGGAAGGCTACACCTTC. Protein product: CASSFRTGEGYTF. Complete variable domain (other parts from reference TRBV5-1 and TRBJ1-2): KAGVTQTPRYLIKTRGQQVTLSCSPISGHRSVSWYQQTPGQGLQFLFEYFSETQRNKGNFPGRFSGRQFSNSRSEMNVSTLELGDSALYLCASSFRTGEGYTFGSGTRLTVV.

This clonotype turned up a few times. J is TRBJ2-1 and V is TRBV6-5; the match to TRBD2 covers 10 bases. J lost 8 bases, V lost 0 bases, and 7 bases had no gene match. The CDR3 length is 16 residues. CDR1 and CDR2 (germline): MNHEY, SVGAGI. CDR3 amino acids: CASSYSPSGGYDEQFF. The DNA for the CDR3 is TGTGCCAGCAGTTACTCGCCTAGCGGGGGTTATGATGAGCAGTTCTTC.

This chain links TRBV6-5 with TRBJ2-5; possible D gene TRBD2, 6 bases. CDR3 length equals 13 residues. Germline loops: CDR1 MNHEY, CDR2 SVGAGI. V lost 7 bases, J lost 6 bases, and 15 bases lay in between. The CDR3 DNA reads TGTGCCAGCACCAACGGGGGTCGGAAGACCCAGTACTTC. Encoded protein: CASTNGGRKTQYF.

This sequence joins TRBV3-1 and TRBJ2-1; 8 bases align to TRBD1. The length of the CDR3 is 17 residues. From germline, CDR1 is LGHDT and CDR2 YNNKEL (reference sequence). With V trimmed by 0 bases and J by 6 bases, 10 bases remained unmatched. CDR3 DNA sequence: TGTGCCAGCAGCCAAGAGGAGCTCGGACAGGGCGGCAATGAGCAGTTCTTC. This gives the protein CASSQEELGQGGNEQFF.

This clonotype was observed many times. The CDR3 here is CASSQEGDPGETQYF. Written as DNA, the CDR3 is TGCGCCAGCAGCCAAGAAGGTGACCCAGGGGAGACCCAGTACTTC. The chain is built from TRBV4-3 and TRBJ2-5, with D possibly TRBD1 on 5 matching bases. The V gene's germline CDR1 is LGHNA and CDR2 YSLEER. There are 15 residues in the CDR3. Trimming removed 0 bases at V and 5 bases at J, with 13 bases between.

The V call is TRBV20-1, the J call TRBJ1-4, with D hard to call. The CDR3 spans 14 residues. Trimming took off 3 bases at V and 0 bases at J, with 8 bases between the two ends. CDR1 is DFQATT, CDR2 SNEGSKA, per germline (reference sequence). CDR3 loop: CSASHEATNEKLFF. CDR3 nucleotides: TGCAGTGCTAGCCACGAAGCAACTAATGAAAAACTGTTTTTT.

The CDR3 DNA reads TGTGCCAGCAGTGTCGGAGAGAGCAATCAGCCCCAGCATTTT. Its translation is CASSVGESNQPQHF. The chain combines TRBV6-1 with TRBJ1-5; no reliable D call. Per germline, CDR1 MNHNS and CDR2 SASEGT. Trimming removed 4 bases at V and 1 base at J, with 8 bases between. This CDR3 has 14 amino acids.

The chain uses TRBV4-3 and TRBJ2-1, with D unresolved. Germline V gives CDR1 LGHNA, CDR2 YSLEER. V lost 1 base, J lost 8 bases, and 9 bases lay in between. The CDR3 extends over 13 amino acids. The CDR3 region has the DNA TGCGCCAGCAGCCAAGCGCGCGTCGATGAGCAGTTCTTC. As protein: CASSQARVDEQFF.

This clonotype was observed many times. The chain recombines TRBV7-2 with TRBJ2-7; no firm D call. Germline V gives CDR1 SGHTA, CDR2 FQGNSA. V dropped 2 bases and J dropped 3 bases, with 8 bases sitting between them. The CDR3 is 13 amino acids. The CDR3 loop is CASSLSPYYEQYV. DNA of the CDR3: TGTGCCAGCAGCTTAAGCCCCTACTACGAGCAGTACGTC.

This chain joins TRBV4-1 and TRBJ1-4, with D unclear. This CDR3 has 16 residues. The ends were cut back, 0 bases at V and 0 bases at J, with 8 bases in the middle. The germline gives CDR1 MGHRA, CDR2 YSYEKL. The DNA for the CDR3 is TGCGCCAGCAGCCAAGAACAAGGTGCAACTAATGAAAAACTGTTTTTT. Its translation: CASSQEQGATNEKLFF.

V and J are TRBV12-3 or TRBV12-4 and TRBJ1-1; D ambiguous. This CDR3 is built from 15 residues. V gave up 7 bases and J gave up 0 bases, with 15 bases separating them. The CDR3 DNA is TGTGCCAGCAAATTTCCCGGCAGCATGAACACTGAAGCTTTCTTT. Its translation: CASKFPGSMNTEAFF.

The chain links TRBV4-3 to TRBJ1-1; TRBD1 is a possible D gene (6 bases). CDR3 length: 15 amino acids. CDR1 is LGHNA, CDR2 YSLEER, per germline. V lost 0 bases and J lost 3, with 11 bases in between. This chain's CDR3 is CASSQDLQGYTEAFF. CDR3 coding DNA: TGCGCCAGCAGCCAAGATCTACAGGGCTACACTGAAGCTTTCTTT.

This chain uses TRBV9 with TRBJ2-1; no reliable D call. Looked up from germline, CDR1 is SGDLS and CDR2 is YYNGEE. Trimming left V 4 bases short and J 10 bases short, with 12 bases between. The CDR3 sequence is 12 residues long. The chain's CDR3 is CASSSPAQEQFF. In DNA form, the CDR3 reads TGTGCCAGCAGCTCCCCGGCTCAGGAGCAGTTCTTC.

The table lists this clonotype with a few counts. The rearrangement uses TRBV20-1 and TRBJ1-4; no clear D gene. V lost 0 bases and J lost 8, with 16 bases in between. The CDR3 has 15 amino acids. CDR1 DFQATT and CDR2 SNEGSKA come from the germline V gene (reference sequence). CDR3: CSARDLYGNDEKLFF. The CDR3, as DNA: TGCAGTGCTAGAGATCTTTATGGGAACGACGAAAAACTGTTTTTT.

This clonotype has ten or more counts. CDR3 bases: TGTGCCATCAGTGAGCCCGCGCGTGGCACCGGGGAGCTGTTTTTT. It specifies CAISEPARGTGELFF. The chain carries TRBV10-3 and TRBJ2-2; D is unclear. Germline V CDR1 and CDR2: ENHRY, SYGVKD. V was cut by 2 bases and J by 4 bases, with 11 bases left in between. The CDR3 length is 15 residues.

This clonotype came up many times. The chain combines TRBV6-6 with TRBJ2-7; D possibly corresponds to TRBD1 (5 bases). The germline V gene has CDR1 MNHNY and CDR2 SVGAGI (reference sequence). The CDR3 covers 15 residues. Trimming left V 4 bases short and J 2 bases short, with 15 bases between. As DNA, the CDR3 is TGTGCCAGCAGTTCCGTCTTCGGACAAACCTACGAGCAGTACGTC. Translation: CASSSVFGQTYEQYV.